One sample yielded the 6 T cell receptor beta chains listed below, sequenced in a study of control samples from healthy donors and cancer patients. Sequencing was performed with immunoSEQ multiplex PCR; in TCRdb, only in-frame clones are kept and a portion is missing. Seen here are approximately 86,000 clones, about 89% observed once, and the top ten hold around 21%. Sequencing was performed on blood. These receptors all stem from a man aged 25-45 years in good health.

The chain couples TRBV11-2 to TRBJ2-7, with 11 bases fitting TRBD2. After removal of 7 bases from V and 2 bases from J, the junction contained 4 bases not matched to a gene. Germline-derived CDR1 and CDR2 are SGHAT and FQNNGV. The CDR3 is 14 amino acids. The chain's CDR3 is CASNLAGGPYEQYF. CDR3 nucleotide sequence: TGTGCCAGCAACCTAGCGGGGGGCCCCTACGAGCAGTACTTC.

Only a few counts were recorded for this clone. The chain uses TRBV5-8 and TRBJ1-4, with D possibly matching TRBD1 (5 bases). The ends were cut back, 7 bases at V and 3 bases at J, with 7 bases in the middle. The CDR3 sequence is 12 residues long. Germline V lookup: CDR1 SGHTS, CDR2 YDEGEE. CDR3 protein: CASLGANEKLFF. The CDR3 nucleotides read TGTGCCAGCCTGGGGGCTAATGAAAAACTGTTTTTT.

This clone came up many times. This chain links TRBV7-9 with TRBJ1-2; 7 positions match TRBD1. J was trimmed by 2 bases and V by 5 bases; bases with no gene match: 5. The CDR3 is 14 amino acids. Germline values: CDR1 SEHNR, CDR2 FQNEAQ (reference sequence). The CDR3 DNA is TGTGCCAGCAGCACGGGACAGATGAACTATGGCTACACCTTC. Translating it yields CASSTGQMNYGYTF.

The chain recombines TRBV2 with TRBJ1-5; no clear D. The germline gives CDR1 SNHLY, CDR2 FYNNEI. This CDR3 spans 15 amino acids. V was shortened by 4 bases and J by 5 bases, with 15 bases between the two germline ends. The CDR3 loop is CASSGWTEVDQPQHF. The CDR3 DNA follows: TGTGCCAGCAGTGGTTGGACGGAGGTAGATCAGCCCCAGCATTTT. Full variable domain (remainder filled in from reference TRBV2 and TRBJ1-5): EPEVTQTPSHQVTQMGQEVILRCVPISNHLYFYWYRQILGQKVEFLVSFYNNEISEKSEIFDDQFSVERPDGSNFTLKIRSTKLEDSAMYFCASSGWTEVDQPQHFGDGTRLSIL.

This clone has more than one count but fewer than ten. V gene TRBV15 combines with J gene TRBJ1-6, with D tentatively TRBD1 (6 bases). The CDR3 is made up of 16 amino acids. CDR1 is LNHNV, CDR2 YYDKDF, per germline (reference sequence). V lost 4 bases, J lost 7 bases, and 17 bases lay in between. For the CDR3, the DNA is TGTGCCACCAGCACATATCTACTTGACAGGAATTCACCCCTCCACTTT. This gives the protein CATSTYLLDRNSPLHF.

The chain employs TRBV11-2 and TRBJ2-6; D remains ambiguous. The V end lost 2 bases, the J end lost 2 bases, and 10 bases lay between the germline ends. This CDR3 spans 16 amino acids. CDR1 and CDR2 (germline): SGHAT, FQNNGV. The CDR3 reads CASSLLRSAGANVLTF. CDR3 sequence (DNA): TGTGCCAGCAGCTTATTGCGGAGCGCTGGGGCCAACGTCCTGACTTTC.